The rows below give T cell receptor beta chains drawn from one sample of a study of cytomegalovirus exposure and HLA in healthy donors. The table came from immunoSEQ multiplex PCR; TCRdb's copy has only in-frame clones and leaves some out. The repertoire holds 200,000 or so clones, about 93% seen once, with about 0.95% in the top ten. Sequencing was performed on PBMCs. Source of these receptors: a woman aged 18-35 years in good health and CMV-seronegative. The CDR3 runs from the conserved cysteine through the conserved F or W. The D gene is left open where the match is weak. The size of a clone is reported for some rows only, either as once, few or many, or as a class for expanded clones.

len	d_gene	v_gene	abundance	j_gene	CDR3nt	CDR3aa
14	.	TRBV7-9	.	TRBJ1-2	TGTGCCAGCAGCTTAGACGCTATTAACTATGGCTACACCTTC	CASSLDAINYGYTF
11	.	TRBV19	.	TRBJ1-1	TGTGCCAGTAGTAATCACGGTGAAGCTTTCTTT	CASSNHGEAFF
17	.	TRBV7-2	.	TRBJ1-3	TGTGCCAGCAGCCCTCACGGGGGGGGGTTTTCTGGAAACACCATATATTTT	CASSPHGGGFSGNTIYF
15	TRBD2	TRBV6-5	.	TRBJ2-5	TGTGCCAGCAGTCCCCCTCTGGCGGGAGACGAGACCCAGTACTTC	CASSPPLAGDETQYF
16	.	TRBV6-5	.	TRBJ1-1	TGTGCCAGCAGTTCCCCGGTCGGAGGGGCGAACACTGAAGCTTTCTTT	CASSSPVGGANTEAFF
15	.	TRBV19	.	TRBJ1-1	TGTGCCAGTAACCCCCGGGATCGGGGAAGGGCTGAAGCTTTCTTT	CASNPRDRGRAEAFF
14	TRBD1	TRBV6-1	.	TRBJ1-1	TGTGCCAGCAGTGAATCCAATCGACAGGGTTGGGCTTTCTTT	CASSESNRQGWAFF
14	TRBD2	TRBV7-9	.	TRBJ2-7	TGTGCCAGCAGTTTTAGCGGGAGCTCCTACGAGCAGTACTTC	CASSFSGSSYEQYF
13	TRBD2	TRBV7-9	few	TRBJ2-4	TGTGCCAGCAGTCGCGGGGAGGGAAACATTCAGTACTTC	CASSRGEGNIQYF
14	TRBD1	TRBV2	.	TRBJ1-1	TGTGCCAGCAGCAAAAACAGGGGGAACACTGAAGCTTTCTTT	CASSKNRGNTEAFF
13	TRBD1	TRBV5-1	.	TRBJ2-5	TGCGCCAGTACGACAGGGGAGCGGGAGACCCAGTACTTC	CASTTGERETQYF
14	TRBD2	TRBV5-1	once	TRBJ2-1	TGCGCCAGCAGCCCAGCGGGGGCCCACAATGAGCAGTTCTTC	CASSPAGAHNEQFF
15	TRBD1	TRBV4-1	.	TRBJ1-4	TGCGCCAGCAGCCCCCTGGGACAGATTAATGAAAAACTGTTTTTT	CASSPLGQINEKLFF
17	TRBD1	TRBV5-1	.	TRBJ2-5	TGCGCCAGCAGCTTGGGGACAGGGGGCTTGGTCGGAGAGACCCAGTACTTC	CASSLGTGGLVGETQYF
14	.	TRBV11-3	.	TRBJ2-3	TGTGCCAGCAGCCCCAGGTCTAGCACAGATACGCAGTATTTT	CASSPRSSTDTQYF